This entry concerns a single T cell receptor (beta chain). The sample comes from a study of blood T cell repertoires in COVID-19. The overall study: Spain, Italy and the United States supplied samples that represented acute and convalescent COVID-19. Sample material is recorded as cDNA or gDNA derived from T cells, B-cell-depleted T cells, or PBMCs.

CDR3 size: 15 residues. Per the germline V gene, CDR1 is SNHLY and CDR2 is FYNNEI. The V segment lost 6 bases and the J segment 7 bases; nucleotides outside the gene matches: 12. Original processing notes: For nucleated cells, counts were estimated from reference gene primer amplification. Here immunoSEQ multiplex PCR was the method, and the copy in TCRdb shows in-frame clones only, minus some. D and trimming were read from the DNA, whereas the V and J calls and clone size are those reported in that table. The data show 150,000 to 200,000 clones, with 75% to 80% seen just once and less than 30% held by the top ten.

The TCR was taken from an older woman with acute or convalescent COVID-19. The V gene is TRBV2, the J gene TRBJ1-5, with 7 bases identical to TRBD1. Sequencing input: peripheral blood. The CDR3 DNA reads as TGTGCCAGCAGGCCAGACAGGGTATTTGGCCAGCCCCAGCATTTT. Translating gives CASRPDRVFGQPQHF.